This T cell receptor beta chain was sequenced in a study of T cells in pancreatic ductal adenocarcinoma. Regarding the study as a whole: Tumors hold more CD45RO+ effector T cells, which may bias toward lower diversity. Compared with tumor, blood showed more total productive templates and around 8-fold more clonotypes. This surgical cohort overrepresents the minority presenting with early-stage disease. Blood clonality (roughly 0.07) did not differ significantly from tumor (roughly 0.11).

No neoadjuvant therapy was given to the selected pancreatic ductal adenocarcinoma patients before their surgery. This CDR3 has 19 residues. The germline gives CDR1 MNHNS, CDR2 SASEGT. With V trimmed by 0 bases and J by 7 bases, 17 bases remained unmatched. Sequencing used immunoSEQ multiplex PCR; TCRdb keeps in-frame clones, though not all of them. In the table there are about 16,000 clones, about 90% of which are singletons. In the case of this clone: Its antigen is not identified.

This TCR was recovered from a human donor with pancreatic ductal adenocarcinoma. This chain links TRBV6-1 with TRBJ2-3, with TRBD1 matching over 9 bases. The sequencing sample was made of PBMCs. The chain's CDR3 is CASSEAEGGGTGFRNTQYF. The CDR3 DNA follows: TGTGCCAGCAGTGAAGCGGAGGGTGGCGGGACAGGGTTCAGAAATACGCAGTATTTT.